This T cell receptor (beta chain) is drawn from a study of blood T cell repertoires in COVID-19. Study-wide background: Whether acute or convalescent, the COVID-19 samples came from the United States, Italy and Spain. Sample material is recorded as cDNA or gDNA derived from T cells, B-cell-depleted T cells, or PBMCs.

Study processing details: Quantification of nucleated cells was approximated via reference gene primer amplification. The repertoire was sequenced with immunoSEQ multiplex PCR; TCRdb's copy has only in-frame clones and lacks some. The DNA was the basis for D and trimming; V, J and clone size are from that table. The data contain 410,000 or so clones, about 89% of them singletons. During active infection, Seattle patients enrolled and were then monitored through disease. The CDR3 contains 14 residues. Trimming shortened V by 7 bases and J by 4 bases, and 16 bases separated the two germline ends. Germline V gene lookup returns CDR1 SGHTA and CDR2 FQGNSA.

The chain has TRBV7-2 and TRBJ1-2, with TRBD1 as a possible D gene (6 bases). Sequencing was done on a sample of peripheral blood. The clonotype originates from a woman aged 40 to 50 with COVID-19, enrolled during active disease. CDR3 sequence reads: CASTPAGTRYGYTF. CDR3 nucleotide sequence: TGTGCCAGCACCCCCGCCGGGACACGCTATGGCTACACCTTC.